This T cell receptor (beta chain) was identified in a study of Ad26.COV2.S vaccination and SARS-CoV-2 variants. Whole-study context: In the study, Ad26.COV2.S was injected intramuscularly once, or twice 56 days apart. Whole-study results and caveats: Post-vaccination breadth of spike-specific CD8+ and CD4+ T cell responses was reportedly substantial.

The junction had 13 bases not matched to a gene; V was cut back by 9 bases and J by 8 bases. CDR1 is ENHRY, CDR2 SYGVKD, per germline. This CDR3 spans 14 amino acids. Worth noting for this clone: Its specificity is unknown.

Sequenced by immunoSEQ multiplex PCR; TCRdb stores in-frame clones only, minus some. Of some 250,000 clones listed, 88% are singletons. Treatment indicated: some 20 received Ad26.COV2.S at low or high dose, single or two shots; a few received placebo; per-sample allocation not given. Each sample was drawn 63 days after the first injection (of vaccine or placebo). The receptor was derived from a person between 18 and 59 years old who received the Ad26.COV2.S COVID-19 vaccine or a placebo. The specimen was peripheral blood, collected in a trial of Ad26.COV2.S vaccine versus placebo. The gene calls are TRBV10-3 and TRBJ2-1; TRBD2 matches at 7 bases. The CDR3 sequence is CAMGSGGRFDEQFF. The CDR3 coding sequence is TGTGCCATGGGATCGGGAGGAAGGTTTGATGAGCAGTTCTTC.